This T cell receptor (beta chain) was identified during a study of blood T cells in healthy people across ages (dated by TCRdb to about 2015). About the investigation overall: Template switching captured roughly one uniquely barcoded TCR beta cDNA molecule per two T cells in model experiments. Using deep sequencing normalized with unique cDNA molecular identifiers, the study measured how TCR beta repertoire diversity changes with age. Donors were grouped into four age groups: young (average about 15 years), middle-aged (less than 40), aged (62) and long-lived (about 89). To avoid experimental bias, donors of different ages were randomly spread across the sequencing lanes. The study analyzed two additional independent replicas of 1 million unique cDNA reads from the same blood draw for two donors, one aged 18 to 29 and one aged 80 or older.

Including the terminal cysteine and phenylalanine, the CDR3 comprises 14 residues. The CDR3 DNA has 42 bases and is translated from base 1. CDR1 DFQATT and CDR2 SNEGSKA were looked up in the germline V gene (reference sequence). What the authors observed across the whole study: Compared with the aged group, more naive CD4+ T cells, fewer expanded clones and increased TCR diversity were shown by the long-lived group, suggesting age selection. Because profiling used bulk unsorted PBMCs, naive and antigen-experienced compartments could not be compared conclusively. A strong correlation was found between observed TCR beta diversity and the percentage of naive T cells measured by flow cytometry. Estimates of total diversity from one million sequenced T cells were regarded as lower bounds and underestimates. The CMV infection status of donors was not known, potentially confounding age-related changes in expanded clonotypes. As age increased, observed TCR beta diversity per million T cells dropped in a roughly linear way, and a significant reduction was already evident by age 40.

The donors were some 39 Caucasian individuals from Russia, aged roughly 6 to 100 years, who were systemically healthy. About 9.1 milliliters of peripheral blood were collected from each donor into EDTA-treated Vacutainer tubes. Ficoll-Paque density-gradient centrifugation was used to isolate PBMCs, with at least 6.5 million per sample. Trizol reagent was used to extract total RNA from PBMCs, with at least 5.5 micrograms per sample. The percentages of naive CD45RAhigh/CD27high T cells were determined by flow cytometry on a PBMC aliquot from every donor. This clonotype was counted a few times. The antigen it binds to is not known. No much larger clone is present one base from it, and per-base qualities are unavailable. Receptor libraries were prepared by 5' RACE. The sequencing machine was an Illumina HiSeq 2500. A second PCR of about 6 to 11 cycles was performed with a sample-barcoded 5' primer and a J-beta primer mix. A template-switch 5' adaptor carrying 12 random nucleotides introduced a unique molecular identifier onto each TCR beta cDNA molecule. Each sample yielded at least 3 million CDR3-containing paired-end reads. First-strand cDNA synthesis was performed from all RNA using the Mint cDNA synthesis kit, with priming by a TRBC-specific oligonucleotide. All cDNA was treated with uracil-DNA glycosylase and then went through a first 18-cycle PCR with the universal primers M1SS and BC2_uni_R. The authors' analysis ran thus. For normalization, 1 million high-quality reads, each with a distinct molecular identifier, were randomly selected from each sample. Instead of being binned into consensus sequences, reads with shared molecular identifiers were discarded. MiTCR, run with a Q25 quality threshold and the strictest error-elimination algorithm, handled CDR3 identification, clonotype clustering and error correction. Lower-bound total TCR beta diversity was estimated with a nonparametric unseen species model using Euler transformation. Using fastp at Q25 and MiXCR, TCRdb reprocessed the public reads and kept productive beta chains. CDR3 protein sequences are deduplicated, and each keeps its most common genes and DNA. The V and J calls here are based on TCRdb, not the publication. The sample table shows roughly 800,000 distinct CDR3 sequences, and 58% are seen once. The top ten clonotypes cover 20% to 25% of the sample.

Rearrangement joined TRBV20-1 to TRBJ2-4; TRBD2 could be the D gene, as 5 bases match. The better agreement between TRBJ2-7 and the DNA end casts doubt on the J call. The origin of this receptor is a man aged 30 to 45 in good health. The sequencing sample was made of blood. The encoded CDR3 is CSARDPMSTSEQYF. The DNA reads TGCAGTGCTAGAGACCCTATGAGCACTAGCGAGCAGTACTTC.